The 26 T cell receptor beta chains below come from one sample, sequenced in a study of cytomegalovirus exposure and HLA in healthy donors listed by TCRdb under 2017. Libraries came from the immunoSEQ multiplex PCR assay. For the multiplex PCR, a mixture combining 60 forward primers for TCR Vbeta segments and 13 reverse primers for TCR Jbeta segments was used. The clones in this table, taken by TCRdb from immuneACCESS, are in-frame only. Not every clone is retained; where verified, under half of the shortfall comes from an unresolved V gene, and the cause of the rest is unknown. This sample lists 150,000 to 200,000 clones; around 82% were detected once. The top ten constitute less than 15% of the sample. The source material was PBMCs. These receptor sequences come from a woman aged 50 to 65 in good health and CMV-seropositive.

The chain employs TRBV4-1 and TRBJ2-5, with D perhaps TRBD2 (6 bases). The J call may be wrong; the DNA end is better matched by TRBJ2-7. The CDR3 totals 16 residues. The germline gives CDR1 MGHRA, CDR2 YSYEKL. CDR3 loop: CASSQDRPAGTYEQYF. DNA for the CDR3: TGCGCCAGCAGCCAAGATCGCCCGGCGGGGACCTACGAGCAGTACTTC.

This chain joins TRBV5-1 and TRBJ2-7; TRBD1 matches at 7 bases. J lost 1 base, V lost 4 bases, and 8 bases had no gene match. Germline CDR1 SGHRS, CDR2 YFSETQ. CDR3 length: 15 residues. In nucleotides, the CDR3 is TGCGCCAGCAGCCTAGGACAGGCTTTATCCTACGAGCAGTACTTC. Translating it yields CASSLGQALSYEQYF.

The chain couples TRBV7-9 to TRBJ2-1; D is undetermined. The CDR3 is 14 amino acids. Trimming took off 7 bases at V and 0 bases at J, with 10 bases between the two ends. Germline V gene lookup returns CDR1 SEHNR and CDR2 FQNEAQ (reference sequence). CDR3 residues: CASTTSSSYNEQFF. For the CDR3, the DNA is TGTGCCAGCACAACTTCGAGCTCCTACAATGAGCAGTTCTTC.

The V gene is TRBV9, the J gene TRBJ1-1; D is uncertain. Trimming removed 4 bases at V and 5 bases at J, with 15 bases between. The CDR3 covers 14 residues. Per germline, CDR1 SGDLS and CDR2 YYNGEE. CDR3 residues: CASSPREGTTEAFF. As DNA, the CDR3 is TGTGCCAGCAGCCCTCGGGAGGGCACGACTGAAGCTTTCTTT.

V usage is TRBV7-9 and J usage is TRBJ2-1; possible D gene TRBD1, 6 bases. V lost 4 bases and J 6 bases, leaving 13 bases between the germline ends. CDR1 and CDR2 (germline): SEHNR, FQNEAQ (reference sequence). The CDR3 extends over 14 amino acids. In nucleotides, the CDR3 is TGTGCCAGCAGCTCCGGGACACACGGCAATGAGCAGTTCTTC. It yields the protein CASSSGTHGNEQFF.

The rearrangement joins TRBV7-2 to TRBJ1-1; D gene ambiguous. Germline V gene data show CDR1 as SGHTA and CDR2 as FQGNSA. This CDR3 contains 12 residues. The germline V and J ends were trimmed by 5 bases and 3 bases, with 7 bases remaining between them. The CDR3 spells CASSPTDTEAFF. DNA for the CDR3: TGTGCCAGCAGCCCGACTGACACTGAAGCTTTCTTT.

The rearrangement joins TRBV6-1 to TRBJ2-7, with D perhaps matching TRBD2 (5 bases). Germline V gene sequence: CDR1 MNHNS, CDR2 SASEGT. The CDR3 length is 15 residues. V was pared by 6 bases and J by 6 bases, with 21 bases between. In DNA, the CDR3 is TGTGCCAGCAGCCCAAACGCTCTAGCAACGTCCGAGCAGTACTTC. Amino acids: CASSPNALATSEQYF.

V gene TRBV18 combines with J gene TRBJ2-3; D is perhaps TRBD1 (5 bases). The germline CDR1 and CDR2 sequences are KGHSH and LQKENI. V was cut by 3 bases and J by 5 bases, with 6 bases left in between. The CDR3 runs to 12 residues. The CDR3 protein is CASSPQGDTQYF. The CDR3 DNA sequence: TGTGCCAGCTCACCGCAGGGAGATACGCAGTATTTT.

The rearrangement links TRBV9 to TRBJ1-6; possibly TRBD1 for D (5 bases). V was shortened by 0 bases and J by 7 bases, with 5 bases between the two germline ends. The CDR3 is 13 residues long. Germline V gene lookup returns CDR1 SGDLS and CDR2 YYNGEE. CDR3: CASSVEGNSPLHF. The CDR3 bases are TGTGCCAGCAGCGTAGAGGGGAATTCACCCCTCCACTTT.

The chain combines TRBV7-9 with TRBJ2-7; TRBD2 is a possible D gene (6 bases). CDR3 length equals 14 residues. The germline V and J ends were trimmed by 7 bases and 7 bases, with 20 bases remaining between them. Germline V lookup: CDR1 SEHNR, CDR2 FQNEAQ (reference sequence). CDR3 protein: CASTEDRELGEQYF. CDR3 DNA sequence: TGTGCCAGCACCGAAGATCGGGAGTTGGGAGAGCAGTACTTC.

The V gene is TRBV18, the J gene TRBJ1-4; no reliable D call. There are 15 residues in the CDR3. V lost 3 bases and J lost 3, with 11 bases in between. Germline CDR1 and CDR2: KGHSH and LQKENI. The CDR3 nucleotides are TGTGCCAGCTCACCGCCGGGGATGGCTAATGAAAAACTGTTTTTT. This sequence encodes CASSPPGMANEKLFF.

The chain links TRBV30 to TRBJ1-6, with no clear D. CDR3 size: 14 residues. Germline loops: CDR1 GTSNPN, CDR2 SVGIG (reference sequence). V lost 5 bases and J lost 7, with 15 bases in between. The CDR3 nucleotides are TGTGCCTGGGGCGCGGGAAGGGAGAATTCACCCCTCCACTTT. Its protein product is CAWGAGRENSPLHF.

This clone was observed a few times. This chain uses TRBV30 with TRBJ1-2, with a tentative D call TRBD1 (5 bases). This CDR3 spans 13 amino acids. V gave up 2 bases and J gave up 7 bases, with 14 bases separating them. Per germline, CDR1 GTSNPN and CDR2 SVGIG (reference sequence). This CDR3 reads CAWSTGRSPGYTF. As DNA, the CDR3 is TGTGCCTGGAGTACAGGACGTTCACCTGGCTACACCTTC. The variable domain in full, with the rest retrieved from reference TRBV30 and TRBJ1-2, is SQTIHQWPATLVQPVGSPLSLECTVEGTSNPNLYWYRQAAGRGLQLLFYSVGIGQISSEVPQNLSASRPQDRQFILSSKKLLLSDSGFYLCAWSTGRSPGYTFGSGTRLTVV.

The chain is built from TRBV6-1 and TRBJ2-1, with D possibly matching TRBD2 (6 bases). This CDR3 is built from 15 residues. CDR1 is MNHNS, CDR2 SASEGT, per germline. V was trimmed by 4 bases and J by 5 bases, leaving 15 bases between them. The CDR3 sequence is CASSANPGENNEQFF. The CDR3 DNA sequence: TGTGCCAGCAGTGCGAACCCGGGGGAAAACAATGAGCAGTTCTTC.

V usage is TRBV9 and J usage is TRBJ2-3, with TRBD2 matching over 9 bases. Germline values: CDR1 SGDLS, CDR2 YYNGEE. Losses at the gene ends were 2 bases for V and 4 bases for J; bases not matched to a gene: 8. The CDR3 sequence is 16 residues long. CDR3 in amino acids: CASSVAGGDSADTQYF. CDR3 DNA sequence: TGTGCCAGCAGCGTCGCGGGGGGGGATAGCGCAGATACGCAGTATTTT.

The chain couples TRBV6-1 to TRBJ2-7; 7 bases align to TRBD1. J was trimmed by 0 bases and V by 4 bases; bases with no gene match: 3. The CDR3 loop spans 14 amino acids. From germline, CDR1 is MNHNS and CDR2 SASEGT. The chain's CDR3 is CASSGTGLSYEQYF. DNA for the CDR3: TGTGCCAGCAGTGGGACAGGCCTCTCCTACGAGCAGTACTTC.

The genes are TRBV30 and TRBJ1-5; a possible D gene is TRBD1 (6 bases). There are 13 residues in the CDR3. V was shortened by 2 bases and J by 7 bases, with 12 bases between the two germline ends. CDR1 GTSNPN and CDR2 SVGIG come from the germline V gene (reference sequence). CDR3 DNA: TGTGCCTGGAGTCCAACAGGGTACCAGCCCCAGCATTTT. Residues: CAWSPTGYQPQHF.

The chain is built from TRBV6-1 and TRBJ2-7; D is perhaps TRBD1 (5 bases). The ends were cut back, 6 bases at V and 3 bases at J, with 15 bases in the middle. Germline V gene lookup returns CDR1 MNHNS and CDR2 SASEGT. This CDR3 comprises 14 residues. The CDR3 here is CASSVWGINYEQYF. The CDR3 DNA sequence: TGTGCCAGCAGCGTCTGGGGCATTAACTACGAGCAGTACTTC.

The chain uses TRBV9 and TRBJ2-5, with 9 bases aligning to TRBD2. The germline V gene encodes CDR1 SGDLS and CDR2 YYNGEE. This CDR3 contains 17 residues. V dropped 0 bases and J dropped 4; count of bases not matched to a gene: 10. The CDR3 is CASSVGERGDSSETQYF. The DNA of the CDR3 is TGTGCCAGCAGCGTAGGGGAGCGGGGGGATTCCTCAGAGACCCAGTACTTC. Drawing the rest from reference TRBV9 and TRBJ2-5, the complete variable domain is DSGVTQTPKHLITATGQRVTLRCSPRSGDLSVYWYQQSLDQGLQFLIQYYNGEERAKGNILERFSAQQFPDLHSELNLSSLELGDSALYFCASSVGERGDSSETQYFGPGTRLLVL.

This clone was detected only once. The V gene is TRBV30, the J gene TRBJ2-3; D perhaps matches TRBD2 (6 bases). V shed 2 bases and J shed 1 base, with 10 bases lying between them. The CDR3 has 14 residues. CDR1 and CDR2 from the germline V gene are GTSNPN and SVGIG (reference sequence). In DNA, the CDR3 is TGTGCCTGGAGTAGCGGGCCCGGCACAGATACGCAGTATTTT. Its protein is CAWSSGPGTDTQYF.

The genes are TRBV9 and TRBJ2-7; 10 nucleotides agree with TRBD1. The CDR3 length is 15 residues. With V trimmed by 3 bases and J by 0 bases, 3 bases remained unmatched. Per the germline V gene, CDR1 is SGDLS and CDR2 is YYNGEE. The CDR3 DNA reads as TGTGCCAGCAGCGCCGGACAGGGGGGCTCCTACGAGCAGTACTTC. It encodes CASSAGQGGSYEQYF.

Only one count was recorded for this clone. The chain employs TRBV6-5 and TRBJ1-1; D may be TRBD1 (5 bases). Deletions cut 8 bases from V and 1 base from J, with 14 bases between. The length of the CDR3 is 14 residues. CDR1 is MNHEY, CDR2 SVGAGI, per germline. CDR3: CASEDRGWNTEAFF. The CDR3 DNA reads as TGTGCCAGCGAAGACCGGGGGTGGAACACTGAAGCTTTCTTT.

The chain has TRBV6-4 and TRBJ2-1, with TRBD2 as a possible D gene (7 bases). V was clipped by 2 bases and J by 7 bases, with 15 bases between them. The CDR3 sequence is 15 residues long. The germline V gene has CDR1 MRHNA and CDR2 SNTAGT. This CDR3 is CASSDGRGPGNEQFF. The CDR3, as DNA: TGTGCCAGCAGTGACGGGCGGGGGCCCGGGAATGAGCAGTTCTTC.

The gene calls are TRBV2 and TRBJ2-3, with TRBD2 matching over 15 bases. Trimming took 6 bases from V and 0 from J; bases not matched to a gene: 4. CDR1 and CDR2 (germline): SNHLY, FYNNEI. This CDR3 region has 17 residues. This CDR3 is CASRGLAGGISTDTQYF. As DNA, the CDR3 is TGTGCCAGCAGGGGACTAGCGGGGGGCATAAGCACAGATACGCAGTATTTT.

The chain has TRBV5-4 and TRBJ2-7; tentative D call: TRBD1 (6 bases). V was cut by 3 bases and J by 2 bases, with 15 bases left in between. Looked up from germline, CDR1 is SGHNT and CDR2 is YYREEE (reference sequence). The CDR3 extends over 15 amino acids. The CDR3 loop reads CASSWGQGVAYEQYF. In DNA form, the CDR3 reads TGTGCCAGCAGCTGGGGACAAGGAGTGGCCTACGAGCAGTACTTC. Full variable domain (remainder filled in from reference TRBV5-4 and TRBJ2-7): ETGVTQSPTHLIKTRGQQVTLRCSSQSGHNTVSWYQQALGQGPQFIFQYYREEENGRGNFPPRFSGLQFPNYSSELNVNALELDDSALYLCASSWGQGVAYEQYFGPGTRLTVT.

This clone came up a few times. Here the CDR3 DNA reads TGTGCCAGCAGCTTAGGGACGGACAGGCCTCCCCAGTACTTC. Translating it yields CASSLGTDRPPQYF. The rearrangement joins TRBV7-9 to TRBJ2-5; 7 nucleotides match TRBD1. Germline V gene sequence: CDR1 SEHNR, CDR2 FQNEAQ (reference sequence). The CDR3 has 14 residues. J was trimmed by 9 bases and V by 1 base; bases with no gene match: 8. Full variable domain (rest looked up from reference TRBV7-9 and TRBJ2-5): DTGVSQNPRHKITKRGQNVTFRCDPISEHNRLYWYRQTLGQGPEFLTYFQNEAQLEKSRLLSDRFSAERPKGSFSTLEIQRTEQGDSAMYLCASSLGTDRPPQYFGPGTRLLVL.